This T cell receptor beta chain originates from a study of T-cell reconstitution after alpha-beta-depleted transplantation in children. The study, taken as a whole, reports: Several hundred expanded graft clones reportedly supplied alpha-beta T cells about two months after transplant.

CDR1 and CDR2 (germline): SGHRS, YFSETQ. V lost 0 bases to trimming and J lost 2 bases; unmatched junction nucleotides: 7. The CDR3 loop spans 17 amino acids. This clonotype was counted a few times. Its antigen remains unidentified. A library of TCRbeta sequences, prepared with unique molecular identifiers, was generated. TCRdb ran MiXCR on the PCR reads and lists one entry per CDR3 protein. The repertoire holds fewer than 400,000 distinct CDR3 sequences, around 25% seen once, with roughly 11% in the top ten. This clonotype was sampled from a male patient aged 10-17 years who had a stem cell transplant for acute lymphoblastic leukemia, so the T cells may come from the graft donor. The chain links TRBV5-1 to TRBJ1-5; TRBD1 matches 8 bases. The source was PBMCs, mostly from graft donor cells, collected 180 days after TCRalphabeta/CD19-depleted stem cell transplant. CDR3 loop: CASSLGLVGQGNQPQHF. DNA for the CDR3: TGCGCCAGCAGCTTGGGGTTGGTGGGACAGGGCAATCAGCCCCAGCATTTT. The full variable domain, completed using reference TRBV5-1 and TRBJ1-5, is KAGVTQTPRYLIKTRGQQVTLSCSPISGHRSVSWYQQTPGQGLQFLFEYFSETQRNKGNFPGRFSGRQFSNSRSEMNVSTLELGDSALYLCASSLGLVGQGNQPQHFGDGTRLSIL.